A selection of T cell receptor beta chains follows, all from one sample in a study of T cells after yellow fever vaccination. TCRdb reprocessed the 5' RACE reads via MiXCR and lists one record per CDR3 protein. The data contain a few hundred thousand distinct CDR3 sequences, around 12% of them seen just once; the ten biggest clones take up approximately 3.4%. This sample comprised CD4+ T cells sorted from PBMCs, obtained 15 days after the yellow fever booster vaccination. The receptors originated from a man aged 18 to 35 who received the YFV17D yellow fever vaccine. The CDR3 runs from the conserved cysteine through the conserved F or W. The D gene is left open where the match is weak. Rows give clone size only sometimes, using once, few, many, or a class for an expanded clone.

d_gene | j_gene | v_gene | abundance | CDR3aa | CDR3nt
- | TRBJ1-1 | TRBV4-3 | - | CASSQESPVVAFF | TGCGCCAGCAGCCAAGAGTCCCCGGTAGTTGCTTTCTTT
- | TRBJ1-2 | TRBV12-3/TRBV12-4 | few | CASSLETSYGYTF | TGTGCCAGCAGTTTAGAGACGTCCTATGGCTACACCTTC
TRBD1 | TRBJ1-2 | TRBV12-3/TRBV12-4 | few | CASSLAGGRYGYTF | TGTGCCAGCAGTTTGGCAGGGGGCCGCTATGGCTACACCTTC
- | TRBJ1-1 | TRBV4-1 | - | CASRHEGGTKAYEAFF | TGCGCCAGCCGGCACGAAGGGGGTACAAAAGCCTATGAAGCTTTCTTT
- | TRBJ2-2 | TRBV12-3/TRBV12-4 | - | CAAKRGTANTGELFF | TGTGCCGCCAAACGGGGGACTGCGAACACCGGGGAGCTGTTTTTT
- | TRBJ2-4 | TRBV5-3 | - | CARSEMEQAKNIQYF | TGTGCCAGAAGCGAGATGGAGCAAGCCAAAAACATTCAGTACTTC
TRBD2 | TRBJ2-3 | TRBV7-2 | few | CASSLASGVSTDTQYF | TGTGCCAGCAGCTTAGCCAGCGGGGTTAGCACAGATACGCAGTATTTT
- | TRBJ2-7 | TRBV18 | few | CASSPAGNYEQYF | TGTGCCAGCTCACCCGCAGGGAATTACGAGCAGTACTTC
- | TRBJ2-3 | TRBV7-3 | few | CASSLSTADTQYF | TGTGCCAGCAGCTTATCCACCGCAGATACGCAGTATTTT
- | TRBJ1-1 | TRBV28 | - | CASSPIGVIEAFF | TGTGCCAGCAGTCCCATCGGAGTGATTGAAGCTTTCTTT
TRBD1 | TRBJ2-5 | TRBV6-5 | - | CASSYSTGPHGETQYF | TGTGCCAGCAGTTACTCGACAGGGCCCCATGGAGAGACCCAGTACTTC